This T cell receptor (beta chain) was found in a study of blood T cell repertoires in COVID-19 (dated by TCRdb to about 2020). With regard to the full study: Samples from collaborators originated in the United States, Italy and Spain and spanned both the acute and convalescent phases of COVID-19. The material from the prospective study consisted of cDNA or gDNA derived from T cells, B-cell-depleted T cells, or PBMCs. HLA class I and class II types, where available, came from metadata supplied by the sample provider rather than from assay-based typing. Sample metadata almost always included a de-identified subject ID, COVID-19 status, age in years and sex. Samples came from the ongoing ImmuneRACE study (first 160 participants) plus 1,254 subjects from 6 global collaborators. The repertoires were released in a freely available public database meant as a resource for research on the immune response to SARS-CoV-2. The dataset comprised deeply sampled blood TCRbeta repertoires from subjects exposed to, actively infected with, or recovered from COVID-19. Paper-wide results and their limitations: The quantity of clinical and demographic metadata differed by source and by participant and was supplied without curation.

In Seattle, one collaborating source enrolled patients while the infection was active and tracked those patients longitudinally over the course of disease. The collaborating institutions used their own protocols to collect whole blood in K2EDTA tubes. Collaborator samples were shipped for TCRbeta analysis as frozen whole blood, isolated PBMCs, or DNA extracted from either sample type. A word on this clone: The antigen it recognizes is unknown. Base qualities are not recorded, but no much larger clone differs from it by a single base.

The immunoSEQ Assay, a bias-controlled multiplex PCR, was used to amplify TCRbeta CDR3 regions from genomic DNA. Per the original workflow: Within the assay, amplification of reference gene primers was used to estimate how many nucleated cells each sample contained. To quantify the absolute abundance of each unique TCRbeta CDR3 rearrangement, sequence reads were collapsed and filtered. For each sample, productive Simpson clonality was calculated by taking the square root of Simpson's diversity index across productive rearrangements. Entries here come from immuneACCESS through TCRdb and include only in-frame sequences with V and J called. Some clones fail to appear in such tables; in the studies checked, an unresolved V gene covers under half of the shortfall, and the cause of the remainder is unknown. D and trimming come from the DNA, and the V and J calls and clone size come from that table. The sample records under 450,000 clones, more than 70% of which are singletons. Over 10% of the sample rests with the top ten.

The sample taken for sequencing was peripheral blood. The TCR comes from a woman aged 45-65 years with COVID-19, enrolled during active disease.

The bases read TGTGCCAGTAGTCTTCGGACAGGAAAGACTAATGAAAAACTGTTTTTT. It specifies CASSLRTGKTNEKLFF. Here the chain combines TRBV19 and TRBJ1-4; 7 bases in the junction line up with TRBD1. Via the germline V gene (reference sequence), CDR1 is LNHDA and CDR2 SQIVND. V loses 5 bases at its end and J loses 2 bases; junction bases beyond the gene matches: 8. The CDR3 goes from the cysteine to the phenylalanine over 16 residues. Only the CDR3 portion is preserved as DNA: 48 bases, with reading frame beginning at the first base.